The subject of this entry is one T cell receptor (beta chain). This record comes from a study of shared clonotypes between healthy human individuals. Here immunoSEQ multiplex PCR was the method, and the copy in TCRdb shows in-frame clones only, minus some. The table lists 2 million to 3 million clones, 80% to 95% of them singletons. The specimen was naive CD4+ T cells from PBMCs. As for subset: CD45RA+ positively selected. The clonotype originates from a man aged 18 to 35 in good health. Some clones in this sample may be carry-over from other donors' samples.

The CDR3 DNA reads TGTGCCAGCTCAACCCGGGACAGGGTAATGTTAGGCAATCAGCCCCAGCATTTT. This gives the protein CASSTRDRVMLGNQPQHF. This sequence joins TRBV18 and TRBJ1-5, with TRBD1 matching over 9 bases. Germline CDR1 and CDR2: KGHSH and LQKENI. The trim removed 5 bases at V and 2 bases at J, leaving 13 bases unmatched. CDR3 length equals 18 residues.